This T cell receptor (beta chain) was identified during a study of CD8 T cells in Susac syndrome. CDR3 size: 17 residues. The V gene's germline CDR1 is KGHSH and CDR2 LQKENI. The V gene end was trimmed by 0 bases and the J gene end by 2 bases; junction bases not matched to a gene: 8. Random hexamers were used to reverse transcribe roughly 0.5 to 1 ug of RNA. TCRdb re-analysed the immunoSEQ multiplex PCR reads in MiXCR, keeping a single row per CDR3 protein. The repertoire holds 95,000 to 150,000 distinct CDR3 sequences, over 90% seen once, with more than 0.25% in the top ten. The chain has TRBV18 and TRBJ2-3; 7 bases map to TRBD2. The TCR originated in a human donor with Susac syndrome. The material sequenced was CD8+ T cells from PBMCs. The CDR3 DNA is TGTGCCAGCTCACCACCGGGACCTAGCGGCTCCACAGATACGCAGTATTTT. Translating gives CASSPPGPSGSTDTQYF.